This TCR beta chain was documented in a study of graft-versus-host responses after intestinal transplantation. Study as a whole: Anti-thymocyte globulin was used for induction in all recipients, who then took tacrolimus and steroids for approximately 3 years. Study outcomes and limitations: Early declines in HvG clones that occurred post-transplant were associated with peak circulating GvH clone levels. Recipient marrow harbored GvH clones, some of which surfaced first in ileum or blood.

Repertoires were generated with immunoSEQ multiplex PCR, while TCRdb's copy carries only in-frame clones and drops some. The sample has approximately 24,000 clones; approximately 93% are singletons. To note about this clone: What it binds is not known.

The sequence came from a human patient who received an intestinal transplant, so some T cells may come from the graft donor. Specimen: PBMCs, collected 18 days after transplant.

For the CDR3, the DNA is TGTGCCAGCAGCTGGGGACAGGGGAGGATAGATACGCAGTATTTT. Protein sequence: CASSWGQGRIDTQYF. The rearrangement joins TRBV7-3 to TRBJ2-3; TRBD1 matches at 10 bases. The germline gives CDR1 SGHTA, CDR2 FQGTGA. V dropped 4 bases and J dropped 5; count of bases not matched to a gene: 6. This CDR3 spans 15 amino acids.